Given below is one T cell receptor (beta chain) in context. What it recognizes is unknown. Germline CDR1 SQVTM, CDR2 ANQGSEA. This CDR3 has 14 amino acids. V trimming: 3 bases; J trimming: 4 bases; junction bases outside the gene matches: 5. It was uncontrolled infection, other autoimmune disease, pregnancy or lactation that excluded patients. Diagnosis relied on clinical symptoms, serum thyroxine and TRAb, thyroid ultrasound and orbital computed tomography. The data originate from a study of T cells in Graves' hyperthyroidism and ophthalmopathy. RNA transcripts yielded amplified TCR beta CDR3 regions. HTBI primers were the set used in a first-round RT-PCR of the TCR CDR3. TCRdb re-called the multiplex PCR reads with MiXCR, one entry per CDR3 protein. The sample includes around 600,000 distinct CDR3 sequences, 40% to 55% seen only once; the top ten take less than 9.5%. Study-wide results and caveats: Most clonotypes expanded in thyroid above 0.001 were likewise present in blood. A model using 13 V-J features told ophthalmopathy apart from stable hyperthyroidism.

Sample: peripheral blood or thyroid tissue (not recorded which). This clonotype was obtained from an adult man with Graves' disease, either hyperthyroidism or ophthalmopathy (not recorded which). This rearrangement joins TRBV29-1 to TRBJ1-1; 10 nucleotides match TRBD1. In DNA, the CDR3 is TGCAGCGTTGAGGGACAGGGGACGGTCACTGAAGCTTTCTTT. This translates into CSVEGQGTVTEAFF. Together with reference TRBV29-1 and TRBJ1-1, the CDR3 gives the full variable domain: SAVISQKPSRDICQRGTSLTIQCQVDSQVTMMFWYRQQPGQSLTLIATANQGSEATYESGFVIDKFPISRPNLTFSTLTVSNMSPEDSSIYLCSVEGQGTVTEAFFGQGTRLTVV.